This TCR beta chain was obtained from a study of T cells in localized non-small cell lung cancer (dated by TCRdb to 2019 to 2021). In terms of the full investigation: Comparing tumors with uninvolved tumor-adjacent lungs, the study looked at the T cell repertoires of hundreds of patients with early-stage NSCLC. The cohort was made up of roughly 250 treatment-naive NSCLC patients whose localized lung tumors had been resected. A mean age of approximately 70 years was recorded for the NSCLC patients, of whom under 150 were male and 85 to 110 were female. What the work shows at the level of the full study, not this receptor alone: Higher T cell density in blood was associated with longer overall survival, whereas higher clonality in adjacent lung was associated with shorter survival. A median of approximately 55 of the top 100 tumor clones were detected in paired uninvolved adjacent lung, and 28 of these tumor clones were also found among the top 100 clones of the paired uninvolved adjacent lung. Because multi-region tumor sequencing was not done, intratumor heterogeneity could not be ruled out. Uninvolved tumor-adjacent lung showed the highest T cell clonality, higher than tumor, which suggests more focused antigenic responses in the adjacent lung. Since the design was exploratory, TCR variables were selected using unadjusted p-values with no false-discovery rate correction.

A remark on this clone: No antigen is known for it. The sample holds no much larger clone one base away, and base qualities are not on file.

At diagnosis, tumor, uninvolved tumor-adjacent lung and peripheral blood were collected and then preserved as a mix of FFPE and fresh-frozen material. For TCR repertoire profiling, blood samples were analyzed in the form of peripheral blood mononuclear cells. The immunoSEQ Assay was used to sequence TCR beta CDR3 regions from DNA. Per the source publication's procedure: To compute T cell density, TCR beta template counts were normalized to usable DNA, which was estimated by amplifying housekeeping genes. The preseqR package was used to estimate richness by extrapolating to 400,000 templates for PBMC samples and to 120,000 templates for tissue samples. Clonality was taken to be one minus Pielou's evenness. Differential abundance testing on productive amino-acid clonotypes, with a minimum total count of 5 and an alpha of 0.1, was used to identify tissue-enriched TCRs. The Jaccard Index and the Morisita Overlap Index were used to measure how much the repertoires overlapped between compartments. TCR beta CDR3s were clustered by GLIPH together with public tetramer-defined viral CDR3s, and at least three viral sequences plus V-gene enrichment were required for viral motifs. The table comes from immuneACCESS by way of TCRdb, which keeps in-frame sequences with V and J called. Part of the clones is missing from these tables; in studies checked, under half for an unresolved V gene and the rest for unknown reasons. V and J calls and clone size are those listed in that table; D and trimming were worked out from the DNA. The sample profile shows tens of thousands of clones; over 75% of them were found once. Of the sample, 8% to 10% is held by the ten largest clones.

From V the trimming removes 3 bases and from J it removes 0 bases, while the gene matches leave 3 bases of the junction unaccounted for. CDR1 and CDR2, per the germline V gene, are SGHVS and FQNEAQ. The CDR3 covers 16 residues, taking in both the cysteine and the phenylalanine. Only the CDR3 region is kept as DNA, spanning 48 bases read in frame from base 1. The V and J genes are TRBV7-8 and TRBJ2-3; 10 bases in the middle match TRBD2. Sequenced here: peripheral blood, sampled before any cancer treatment. This clonotype originated in a female donor aged 60 or older with stage I lung adenocarcinoma. For the CDR3, the sequence is CASSFKTSGSTDTQYF. The nucleotide sequence reads TGTGCCAGCAGCTTCAAGACTAGCGGGAGCACAGATACGCAGTATTTT.